This T cell receptor beta chain was obtained from a study of T cell clusters in autoimmune cytopenias. TRB amplification used approximately 250 ng of peripheral blood genomic DNA. This clonotype registers medium-sized by frequency. CDR3 length: 13 amino acids. Per germline, CDR1 MNHEY and CDR2 SVGAGI. Multiplex touch-down PCR amplified TRB using TRB-A and TRB-B pools in one tube. TCRdb reprocessed the multiplex PCR reads and stores each CDR3 protein as one record, lacking DNA. This repertoire includes about 5,000 distinct CDR3 sequences. The same data also contributed to another study, on T cell repertoires in aging, cancer and after chemotherapy.

The sample taken for sequencing was peripheral blood. This TCR came from a human donor in good health. The genes are TRBV6-5 and TRBJ2-1; TCRdb selects TRBD1, and the lack of DNA leaves this call unchecked. The chain's CDR3 is CASSLPGAHEQFF.